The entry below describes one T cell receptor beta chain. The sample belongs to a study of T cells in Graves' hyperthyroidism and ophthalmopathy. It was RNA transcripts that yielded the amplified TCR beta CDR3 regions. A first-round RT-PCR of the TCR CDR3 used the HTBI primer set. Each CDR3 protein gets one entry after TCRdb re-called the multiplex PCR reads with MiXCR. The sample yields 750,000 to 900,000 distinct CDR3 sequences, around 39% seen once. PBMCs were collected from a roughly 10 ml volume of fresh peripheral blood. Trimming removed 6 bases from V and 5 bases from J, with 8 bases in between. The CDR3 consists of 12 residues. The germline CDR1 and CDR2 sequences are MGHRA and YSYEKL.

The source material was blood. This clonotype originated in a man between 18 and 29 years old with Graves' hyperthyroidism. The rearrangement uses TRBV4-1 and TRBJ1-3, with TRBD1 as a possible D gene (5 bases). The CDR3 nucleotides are TGCGCCAGCAGGGGGCCGAGAAACACCATATATTTT. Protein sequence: CASRGPRNTIYF.